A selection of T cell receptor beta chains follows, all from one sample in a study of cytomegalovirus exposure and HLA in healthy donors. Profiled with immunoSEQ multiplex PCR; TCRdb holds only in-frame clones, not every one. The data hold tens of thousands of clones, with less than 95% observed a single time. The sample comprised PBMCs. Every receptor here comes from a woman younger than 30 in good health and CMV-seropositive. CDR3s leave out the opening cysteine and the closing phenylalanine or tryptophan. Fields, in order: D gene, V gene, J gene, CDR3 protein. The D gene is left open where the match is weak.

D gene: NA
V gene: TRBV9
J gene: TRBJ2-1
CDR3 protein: ASATSWSYNEQF

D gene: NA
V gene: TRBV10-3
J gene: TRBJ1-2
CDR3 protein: ASGGVDYGYT

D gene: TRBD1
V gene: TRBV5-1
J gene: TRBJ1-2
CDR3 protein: ASSERTTGAYGYT

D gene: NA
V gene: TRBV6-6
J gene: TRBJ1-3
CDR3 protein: ASSYIEGNTIY

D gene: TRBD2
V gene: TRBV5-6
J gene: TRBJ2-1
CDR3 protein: ASSPGLALGNEQF

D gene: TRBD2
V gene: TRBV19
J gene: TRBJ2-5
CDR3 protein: ASSTGTSGVETQY

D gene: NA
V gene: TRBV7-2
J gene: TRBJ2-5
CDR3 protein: ASSLGGGTETQY

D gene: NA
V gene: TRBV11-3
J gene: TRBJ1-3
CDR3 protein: ASSLGGFPSGNTIY

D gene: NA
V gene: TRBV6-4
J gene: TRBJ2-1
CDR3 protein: ASSVGPSSYNEQF

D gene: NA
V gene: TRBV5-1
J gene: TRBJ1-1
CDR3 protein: ASSSTSTGKANTEAF

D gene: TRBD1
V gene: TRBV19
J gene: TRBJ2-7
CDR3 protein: ASSIGTGGDEQY

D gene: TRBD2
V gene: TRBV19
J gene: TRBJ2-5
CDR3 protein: ASSIRLAGQETQY

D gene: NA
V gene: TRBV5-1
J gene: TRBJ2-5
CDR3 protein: ASSHGTLFEETQY

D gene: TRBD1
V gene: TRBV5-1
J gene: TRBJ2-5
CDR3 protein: ASSITGGQETQY

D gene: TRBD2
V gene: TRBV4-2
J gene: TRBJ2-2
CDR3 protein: ASRDAAGGYVPGELF

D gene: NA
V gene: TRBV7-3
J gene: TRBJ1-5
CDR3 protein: ASSRGHFEPQH

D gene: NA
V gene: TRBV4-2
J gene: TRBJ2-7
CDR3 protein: ASSQAGKTYEQY

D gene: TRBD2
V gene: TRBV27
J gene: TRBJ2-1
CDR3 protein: ASRERDGGGAYLWNEQF

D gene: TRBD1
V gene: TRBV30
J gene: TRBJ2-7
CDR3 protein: AWNRQGGRLGQY

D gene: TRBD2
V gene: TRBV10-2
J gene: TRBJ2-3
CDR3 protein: ASSEPGGGTDTQY

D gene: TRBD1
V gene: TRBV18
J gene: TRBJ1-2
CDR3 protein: ASSLDRVYGYT

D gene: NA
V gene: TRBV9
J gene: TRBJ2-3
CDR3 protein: ASSVGQGGDTQY

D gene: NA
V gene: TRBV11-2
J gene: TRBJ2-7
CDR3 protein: ASSLDRVGYEQY

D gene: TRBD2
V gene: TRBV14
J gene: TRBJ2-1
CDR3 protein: ASSQFARTREFNEQF

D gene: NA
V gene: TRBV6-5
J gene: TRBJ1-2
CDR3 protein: ASSYSILALGYT

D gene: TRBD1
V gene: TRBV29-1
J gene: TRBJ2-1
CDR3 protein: SARGTGGHEQF

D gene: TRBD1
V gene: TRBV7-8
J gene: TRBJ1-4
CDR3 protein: ASSQDRDEKLF

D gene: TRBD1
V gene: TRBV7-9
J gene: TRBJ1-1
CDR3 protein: ASSLGGTGRGTEAF

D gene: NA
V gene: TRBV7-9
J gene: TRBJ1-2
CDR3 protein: ASSLEVLTYGYT

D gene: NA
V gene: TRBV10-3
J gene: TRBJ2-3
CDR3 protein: AIKGASTDTQY

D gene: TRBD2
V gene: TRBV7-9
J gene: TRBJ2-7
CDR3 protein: ASSLKASGRSSYEQY

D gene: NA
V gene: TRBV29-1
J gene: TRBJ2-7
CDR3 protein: SAGQSYEQY

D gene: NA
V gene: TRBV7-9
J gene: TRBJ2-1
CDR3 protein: ASSLGYNNEQF

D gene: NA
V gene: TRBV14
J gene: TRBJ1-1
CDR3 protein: ASSQEDRAGPNTEAF

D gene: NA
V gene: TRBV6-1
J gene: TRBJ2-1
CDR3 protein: ASSEADSLVDEQF

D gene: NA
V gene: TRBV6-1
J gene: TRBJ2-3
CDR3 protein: ASSDTRPADTQY

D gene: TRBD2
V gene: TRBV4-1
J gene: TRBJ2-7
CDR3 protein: ASSQLAGTHEQY

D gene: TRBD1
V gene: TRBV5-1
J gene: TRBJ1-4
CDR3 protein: ASSLAGQTEANEKLF

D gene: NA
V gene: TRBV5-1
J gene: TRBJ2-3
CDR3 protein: ASSPVTQGTDTQY

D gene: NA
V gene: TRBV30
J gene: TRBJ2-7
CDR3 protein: AWSPDITYEQY

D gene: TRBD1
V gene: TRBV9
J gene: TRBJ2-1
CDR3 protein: ASSPMTGYNEQF

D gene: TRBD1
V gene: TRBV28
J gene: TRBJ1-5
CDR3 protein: ASSPRDRGDNQPQH

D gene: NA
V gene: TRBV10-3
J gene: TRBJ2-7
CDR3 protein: AISVEGYEQY

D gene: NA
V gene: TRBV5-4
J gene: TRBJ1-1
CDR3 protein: ASSVGSNTEAF

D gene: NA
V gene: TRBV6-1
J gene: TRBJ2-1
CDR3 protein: ASRKIATSYNEQF

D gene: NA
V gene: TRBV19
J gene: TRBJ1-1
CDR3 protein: ASSAQGESTEAF

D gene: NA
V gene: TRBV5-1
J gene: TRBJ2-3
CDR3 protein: ASSLSQGSTDTQY

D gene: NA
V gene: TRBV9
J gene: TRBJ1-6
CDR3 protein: ASSGRGDHNSPLH

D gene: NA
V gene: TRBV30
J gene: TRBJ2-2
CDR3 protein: AWSLAGTGELF

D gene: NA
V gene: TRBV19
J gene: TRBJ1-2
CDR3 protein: ASKSASYGYT

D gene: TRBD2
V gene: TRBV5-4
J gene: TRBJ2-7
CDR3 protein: ASSFSGGSYEQY

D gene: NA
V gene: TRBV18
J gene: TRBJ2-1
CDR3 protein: ASSPRGKTLSSYNEQF

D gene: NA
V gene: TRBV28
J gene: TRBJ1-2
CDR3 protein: ASSFSENYGYT

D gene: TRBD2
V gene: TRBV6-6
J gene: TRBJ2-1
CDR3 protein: ASSPGTSGWVNEQF

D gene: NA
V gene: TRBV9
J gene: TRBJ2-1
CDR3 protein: ASSVAGDFGEQF